The 24 T cell receptor beta chains reported below all come from one sample, sequenced in a study of cytomegalovirus exposure and HLA in healthy donors. PCR involved 60 Vbeta and 13 Jbeta primers. Repertoires were generated with immunoSEQ multiplex PCR, while TCRdb's copy carries only in-frame clones and drops some. Here the sample spans approximately 180,000 clones, over 65% being singletons. The sequencing sample was made of PBMCs. These receptors were obtained from a woman aged 25 to 39 in good health and CMV-seronegative.

The V call is TRBV25-1, the J call TRBJ1-1, with TRBD1 matching over 8 bases. The CDR3 runs 14 residues. The V segment lost 5 bases and the J segment 3 bases; nucleotides outside the gene matches: 5. From germline, CDR1 is MGHDK and CDR2 SYGVNS. The CDR3: CASSRTGWDTEAFF. In DNA form, the CDR3 reads TGTGCCAGCAGTCGGACAGGGTGGGACACTGAAGCTTTCTTT.

The chain links TRBV4-1 to TRBJ2-2; 9 nucleotides agree with TRBD1. Trimming at V came to 4 bases and at J to 4 bases, leaving 7 bases not matched to a gene. The CDR3 sequence is 16 residues long. Germline CDR1 is MGHRA and CDR2 is YSYEKL. CDR3 amino acids: CASSRLTTGGTGELFF. CDR3 sequence (DNA): TGCGCCAGCAGCCGTTTGACGACAGGGGGCACCGGGGAGCTGTTTTTT.

Comment on this clone: Other DNA sequences in the sample encode the same CDR3. The chain couples TRBV7-2 to TRBJ1-1; D call uncertain. V was trimmed by 1 base and J by 1 base, leaving 4 bases between them. This CDR3 spans 13 amino acids. Germline loops: CDR1 SGHTA, CDR2 FQGNSA. The CDR3 nucleotides read TGTGCCAGCAGCTTAGGCAGGAACACTGAAGCTTTCTTT. This translates into CASSLGRNTEAFF.

The genes are TRBV9 and TRBJ2-1, with TRBD2 as a possible D gene (6 bases). Trimming took off 0 bases at V and 10 bases at J, with 20 bases between the two ends. The CDR3 sequence is 16 residues long. From germline, CDR1 is SGDLS and CDR2 YYNGEE. The CDR3 bases are TGTGCCAGCAGCGTAGCTACGGGGGTTCTGGACCGGGAGCAGTTCTTC. Translation: CASSVATGVLDREQFF.

This clone is a singleton in its sample. The rearrangement links TRBV5-8 to TRBJ1-1; unclear D gene. Germline CDR1 reads SGHTS; CDR2 reads YDEGEE. V gave up 2 bases and J gave up 0 bases, with 11 bases separating them. This CDR3 has 15 amino acids. The CDR3 is CASSLQWIMNTEAFF. In DNA form, the CDR3 reads TGTGCCAGCAGCTTACAGTGGATCATGAACACTGAAGCTTTCTTT.

This clone has only one observation. V usage is TRBV30 and J usage is TRBJ1-1, with D hard to call. Germline values: CDR1 GTSNPN, CDR2 SVGIG (reference sequence). The CDR3 runs to 13 residues. V lost 5 bases to trimming and J lost 2 bases, with 12 bases between them. In DNA form, the CDR3 reads TGTGCCTGGGCAAGCTCTAGAAACACTGAAGCTTTCTTT. Protein product: CAWASSRNTEAFF.

V gene TRBV5-1 combines with J gene TRBJ2-7; 14 positions match TRBD2. CDR1 is SGHRS, CDR2 YFSETQ, per germline. The trim removed 0 bases at V and 2 bases at J, leaving 7 bases unmatched. CDR3 length: 18 residues. CDR3: CASSLVGLAGAGPYEQYF. As DNA, the CDR3 is TGCGCCAGCAGCTTGGTGGGACTAGCGGGGGCGGGCCCCTACGAGCAGTACTTC. Combining the CDR3 with reference TRBV5-1 and TRBJ2-7 gives the whole variable domain KAGVTQTPRYLIKTRGQQVTLSCSPISGHRSVSWYQQTPGQGLQFLFEYFSETQRNKGNFPGRFSGRQFSNSRSEMNVSTLELGDSALYLCASSLVGLAGAGPYEQYFGPGTRLTVT.

The rearrangement uses TRBV30 and TRBJ1-1; TRBD1 matches 8 bases. J was trimmed by 1 base and V by 0 bases; bases with no gene match: 13. Per germline, CDR1 GTSNPN and CDR2 SVGIG (reference sequence). This CDR3 has 18 amino acids. The CDR3 here is CAWSVIILDDRGNTEAFF. The CDR3 DNA reads as TGTGCCTGGAGTGTTATAATCTTGGATGACAGGGGGAACACTGAAGCTTTCTTT.

Only a few counts were recorded for this clone. The chain recombines TRBV4-1 with TRBJ2-7; tentatively, D is TRBD1 (5 bases). V lost 4 bases to trimming and J lost 2 bases, with 24 bases between them. Looked up from germline, CDR1 is MGHRA and CDR2 is YSYEKL. This CDR3 region has 18 residues. CDR3 DNA sequence: TGCGCCAGCAGCCGAAATACCAATACAGGTTCCAATACCTACGAGCAGTACTTC. Translation: CASSRNTNTGSNTYEQYF.

V is TRBV7-8 and J is TRBJ2-5, with D maybe TRBD2 (6 bases). CDR1 is SGHVS, CDR2 FQNEAQ, per germline. V lost 3 bases and J 3 bases, leaving 14 bases between the germline ends. The CDR3 has 15 residues. The CDR3 sequence is CASSFGRLVKETQYF. CDR3 sequence (DNA): TGTGCCAGCAGCTTTGGGCGACTAGTTAAAGAGACCCAGTACTTC.

The rearrangement joins TRBV27 to TRBJ2-1; TRBD2 aligns across 7 bases. Germline lookup yields CDR1 MNHEY and CDR2 SMNVEV (reference sequence). The CDR3 covers 12 residues. Trimming took 8 bases from V and 6 from J; bases not matched to a gene: 4. CDR3 DNA sequence: TGTGCCAGCTGGGGGGGAGGCAATGAGCAGTTCTTC. Its protein is CASWGGGNEQFF.

About this clone itself: The junction does not match germline at one end; this may be a read error. The chain combines TRBV11-2 with TRBJ1-2; maybe TRBD1 (6 bases). CDR1 SGHAT and CDR2 FQNNGV come from the germline V gene. This CDR3 has 14 amino acids. The CDR3 spells CAISAPGANYGYTF. The CDR3 DNA sequence: TGTGCCATCAGCGCACCAGGGGCTAACTATGGCTACACCTTC. Filled out from reference TRBV11-2 and TRBJ1-2, the complete variable domain reads EAGVAQSPRYKIIEKRQSVAFWCNPISGHATLYWYQQILGQGPKLLIQFQNNGVVDDSQLPKDRFSAERLKGVDSTLKIQPAKLEDSAVYLCAISAPGANYGYTFGSGTRLTVV.

The chain employs TRBV7-3 and TRBJ2-5; D might be TRBD1 (6 bases). CDR1 SGHTA and CDR2 FQGTGA come from the germline V gene. The CDR3 length is 13 residues. V lost 5 bases to trimming and J lost 7 bases, with 14 bases between them. The CDR3 bases are TGTGCCAGCAGCCCGACAGGCCCCGCGACCCAGTACTTC. Translation: CASSPTGPATQYF.

This chain uses TRBV4-1 with TRBJ1-5; tentatively, D is TRBD1 (6 bases). V was cut by 0 bases and J by 7 bases, with 7 bases left in between. This CDR3 has 13 amino acids. The germline gives CDR1 MGHRA, CDR2 YSYEKL. The CDR3 DNA reads TGCGCCAGCAGCCAAGATCAGGGGCAGCCCCAGCATTTT. This sequence encodes CASSQDQGQPQHF.

This chain joins TRBV6-5 and TRBJ1-5; 7 nucleotides align to TRBD1. There are 14 residues in the CDR3. The J segment lost 5 bases and the V segment lost 5 bases, leaving 6 bases of the junction unmatched. Germline loops: CDR1 MNHEY, CDR2 SVGAGI. The CDR3 sequence: CASSHRQGHQPQHF. The CDR3 DNA sequence: TGTGCCAGCAGTCACCGACAGGGACATCAGCCCCAGCATTTT.

The V call is TRBV5-4, the J call TRBJ2-7; 11 bases match TRBD1. The CDR3 spans 15 residues. In germline, CDR1 is SGHNT, CDR2 YYREEE (reference sequence). V lost 3 bases and J lost 3; bases outside the gene matches: 5. The CDR3 reads CASSSRDRGYYEQYF. DNA of the CDR3: TGTGCCAGCAGCTCCCGGGACAGGGGGTACTACGAGCAGTACTTC. The entire variable domain, with the rest obtained from reference TRBV5-4 and TRBJ2-7, is as follows: ETGVTQSPTHLIKTRGQQVTLRCSSQSGHNTVSWYQQALGQGPQFIFQYYREEENGRGNFPPRFSGLQFPNYSSELNVNALELDDSALYLCASSSRDRGYYEQYFGPGTRLTVT.

The rearrangement links TRBV5-1 to TRBJ1-2; D unresolved. Germline CDR1 and CDR2: SGHRS and YFSETQ. CDR3 length: 14 amino acids. Trimming removed 5 bases from V and 10 bases from J, with 21 bases in between. CDR3 bases: TGCGCCAGCAGAGAGGGTGCGGCGACCGCTTTCTACACCTTC. This sequence encodes CASREGAATAFYTF.

This clone was detected a few times. The chain uses TRBV2 and TRBJ1-6; D call uncertain. This CDR3 has 14 amino acids. V lost 6 bases, J lost 6 bases, and 12 bases lay in between. The germline V gene encodes CDR1 SNHLY and CDR2 FYNNEI. This chain's CDR3 is CASSVAGFNSPLHF. CDR3 in DNA: TGTGCCAGCAGCGTCGCGGGGTTTAATTCACCCCTCCACTTT.

The chain carries TRBV5-1 and TRBJ2-2, with 9 bases fitting TRBD2. J was trimmed by 7 bases and V by 2 bases; bases with no gene match: 3. Germline assignment: CDR1 SGHRS and CDR2 YFSETQ. The CDR3 has 14 residues. The CDR3 nucleotides are TGCGCCAGCAGCTTAGGACTAGCGATCGGGGAGCTGTTTTTT. Residues: CASSLGLAIGELFF.

This sequence joins TRBV4-1 and TRBJ1-1, with TRBD1 matching over 8 bases. The CDR3 consists of 14 residues. After removal of 4 bases from V and 6 bases from J, the junction contained 7 bases not matched to a gene. Looked up from germline, CDR1 is MGHRA and CDR2 is YSYEKL. CDR3 loop: CASSLFQGAPEAFF. CDR3 sequence (DNA): TGCGCCAGCAGCCTCTTCCAGGGGGCGCCTGAAGCTTTCTTT.

The count of this clone is one. This sequence joins TRBV27 and TRBJ1-3; maybe TRBD1 (6 bases). CDR3 length: 14 residues. Germline V gene sequence: CDR1 MNHEY, CDR2 SMNVEV (reference sequence). Trimming pared 4 bases from V and 6 bases from J, leaving 13 bases between. The CDR3 DNA reads as TGTGCCAGCAGTTCCCGGGACAACGTAAACACCATATATTTT. Translated: CASSSRDNVNTIYF.

The chain's CDR3 is CASRSGQGAVEQYF. The CDR3, as DNA: TGTGCCAGCAGGAGCGGACAGGGGGCCGTCGAGCAGTACTTC. The J gene is TRBJ2-7, the V gene TRBV14; 11 bases fit TRBD1. V lost 6 bases and J lost 6; bases outside the gene matches: 7. Looked up from germline, CDR1 is SGHDN and CDR2 is FVKESK. The CDR3 length is 14 residues.

The chain combines TRBV7-6 with TRBJ2-2; 8 bases align to TRBD2. The CDR3 consists of 13 residues. Germline assignment: CDR1 SGHVS and CDR2 FNYEAQ. The CDR3 here is CVDGGAGTGELFF. CDR3 nucleotides: TGTGTTGACGGGGGGGCGGGAACCGGGGAGCTGTTTTTT.

This clone came up once. V and J are TRBV9 and TRBJ2-5; 7 nucleotides agree with TRBD1. This CDR3 has 16 residues. Germline-derived CDR1 and CDR2 are SGDLS and YYNGEE. V shed 4 bases, J shed 7 bases, and the junction held 16 bases outside the gene matches. The DNA for the CDR3 is TGTGCCAGCAGCCCTAGACAGGGAGTGATGGATGCGACCCAGTACTTC. Encoded protein: CASSPRQGVMDATQYF.